The T cell receptor beta chain under discussion was sequenced for a study of lymphopenia after photon versus proton radiotherapy. Study conclusions and caveats: Oligoclonal CD8+ Temra expansion after nadir drove photon patients' diversity drop. A bigger post-nadir fall in TCR diversity correlated inversely with survival time in deceased patients.

Clones were sequenced by immunoSEQ multiplex PCR, and TCRdb holds only the in-frame ones, with some missing. The data contain around 18,000 clones, roughly 82% of them seen just once; the ten biggest clones take up more than 20%. On this clone: Its target is not known.

The germline gives CDR1 MNHEY, CDR2 SMNVEV (reference sequence). V was clipped by 2 bases and J by 7 bases; unmatched bases: 6. There are 16 residues in the CDR3. The source is a man between 65 and 85 years old with pancreatic cancer. V and J are TRBV27 and TRBJ2-3, with 13 bases lining up with TRBD2. This specimen was peripheral blood, taken from a patient treated with proton-based radiotherapy. CDR3 nucleotide sequence: TGTGCCAGCAGTTTAGGCGGGACTAGCGGGACTTATACGCAGTATTTT. Translating gives CASSLGGTSGTYTQYF.